The T cell receptor beta chain under discussion was sequenced for a study of blood T cell repertoires in COVID-19. Study-wide context: COVID-19 samples, acute and convalescent, were from the United States, Italy and Spain. In each case, the material was cDNA or gDNA derived from T cells, B-cell-depleted T cells, or PBMCs.

This CDR3 comprises 16 residues. Germline V gives CDR1 MNHNS, CDR2 SASEGT. With 0 bases removed from V and 0 bases from J, the gap between germline ends came to 11 bases. Original methodology: Estimates of nucleated cell counts were drawn from the amplification of reference gene primers. Produced via immunoSEQ multiplex PCR; TCRdb's table is partial and in-frame only. Clone size and the V and J calls come from that table; the DNA yielded D and trimming. The sample has roughly 200,000 clones, 81% seen once. The rearrangement uses TRBV6-1 and TRBJ1-2; D is unclear. Sequenced material: peripheral blood. This clonotype was sampled from a middle-aged woman with COVID-19, enrolled during active disease. CDR3 in amino acids: CASSEAAPAPNYGYTF. The CDR3 bases are TGTGCCAGCAGTGAAGCGGCCCCCGCCCCTAACTATGGCTACACCTTC.